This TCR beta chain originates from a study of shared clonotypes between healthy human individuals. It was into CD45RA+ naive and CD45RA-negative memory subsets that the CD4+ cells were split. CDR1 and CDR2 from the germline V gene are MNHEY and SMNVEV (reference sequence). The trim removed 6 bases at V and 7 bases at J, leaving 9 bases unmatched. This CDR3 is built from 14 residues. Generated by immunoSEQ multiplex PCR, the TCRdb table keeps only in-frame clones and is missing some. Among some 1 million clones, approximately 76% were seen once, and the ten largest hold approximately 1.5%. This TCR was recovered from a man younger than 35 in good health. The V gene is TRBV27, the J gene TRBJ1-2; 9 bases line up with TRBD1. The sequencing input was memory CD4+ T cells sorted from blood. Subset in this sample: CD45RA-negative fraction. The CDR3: CASSNPGQGSGYTF. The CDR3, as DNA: TGTGCCAGCAGCAATCCGGGACAGGGAAGTGGCTACACCTTC.